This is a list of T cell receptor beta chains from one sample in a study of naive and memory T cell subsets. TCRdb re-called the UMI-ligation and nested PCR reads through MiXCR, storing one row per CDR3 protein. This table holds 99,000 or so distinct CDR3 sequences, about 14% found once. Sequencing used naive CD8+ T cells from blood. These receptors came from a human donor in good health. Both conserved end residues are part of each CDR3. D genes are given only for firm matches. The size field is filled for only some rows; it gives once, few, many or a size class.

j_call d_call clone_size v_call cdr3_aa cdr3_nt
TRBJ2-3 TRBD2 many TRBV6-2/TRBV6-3 CASSYSGGLAGATDTQYF TGTGCCAGCAGTTACTCGGGGGGACTAGCGGGGGCTACAGATACGCAGTATTTT
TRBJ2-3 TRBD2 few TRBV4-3 CASSQEGLAGAVDTQYF TGCGCCAGCAGCCAAGAAGGGCTAGCGGGAGCAGTAGATACGCAGTATTTT
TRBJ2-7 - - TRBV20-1 CSVDSILNANSYEQYF TGCAGTGTGGACAGTATTCTCAACGCCAACTCCTACGAGCAGTACTTC
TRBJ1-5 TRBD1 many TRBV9 CASSGTGSQPQHF TGTGCCAGCAGCGGGACAGGCTCTCAGCCCCAGCATTTT
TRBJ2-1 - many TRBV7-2 CASSSQSNEQFF TGTGCCAGCAGCTCACAGAGCAATGAGCAGTTCTTC
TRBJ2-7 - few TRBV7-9 CASRPMGSESYEQYF TGTGCCAGCAGACCGATGGGGTCGGAGTCCTACGAGCAGTACTTC
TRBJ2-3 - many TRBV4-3 CASSQDLAADTQYF TGCGCCAGCAGCCAAGACCTAGCTGCTGATACGCAGTATTTT
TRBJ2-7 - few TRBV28 CASSLGPTAGSYEQYF TGTGCCAGCAGTCTGGGGCCAACGGCGGGGTCCTACGAGCAGTACTTC
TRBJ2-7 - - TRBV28 CASSATVSGDSYEQYF TGTGCCAGCAGTGCGACCGTTTCGGGTGATTCCTACGAGCAGTACTTC
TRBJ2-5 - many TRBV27 CASSSQGFSETQYF TGTGCCAGCAGTTCGCAGGGTTTCTCAGAGACCCAGTACTTC
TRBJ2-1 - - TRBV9 CASSVVYGAYNEQFF TGTGCCAGCAGCGTAGTATACGGCGCGTACAATGAGCAGTTCTTC
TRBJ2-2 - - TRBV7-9 CASSWPVGELFF TGTGCCAGCAGTTGGCCCGTGGGGGAGCTGTTTTTT
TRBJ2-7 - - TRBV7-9 CASSLVGDTSYYEQYF TGTGCCAGCAGCTTAGTCGGGGACACGTCGTACTACGAGCAGTACTTC
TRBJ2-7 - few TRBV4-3 CASSQEEFPLERQHEQYF TGCGCCAGCAGCCAAGAAGAATTTCCCCTTGAACGACAACACGAGCAGTACTTC
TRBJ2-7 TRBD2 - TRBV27 CASSPREGLSAYEQYF TGTGCCAGCAGTCCTAGGGAGGGCCTGTCCGCCTACGAGCAGTACTTC
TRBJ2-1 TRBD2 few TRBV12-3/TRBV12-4 CASRGSGPSYNEQFF TGTGCCAGTAGAGGTAGCGGGCCCTCCTACAATGAGCAGTTCTTC
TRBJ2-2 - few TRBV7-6 CASSLELTGELFF TGTGCCAGCAGCTTAGAACTCACCGGGGAGCTGTTTTTT
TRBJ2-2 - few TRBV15 CATSRTGTANTGELFF TGTGCCACCAGCAGGACCGGGACGGCGAACACCGGGGAGCTGTTTTTT
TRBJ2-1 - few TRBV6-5 CASSYSARYSSQFF TGTGCCAGCAGTTACTCCGCTAGATACTCGTCCCAGTTCTTC
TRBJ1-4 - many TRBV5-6 CASSLWQGFSEKLFF TGTGCCAGCAGCTTGTGGCAGGGGTTCTCGGAAAAACTGTTTTTT
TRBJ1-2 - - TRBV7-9 CASSLVLDGDGYTF TGTGCCAGCAGCTTAGTGCTGGACGGCGATGGCTACACCTTC
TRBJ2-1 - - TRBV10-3 CAISDAGSYNEQFF TGTGCCATCAGTGATGCGGGGTCCTACAATGAGCAGTTCTTC
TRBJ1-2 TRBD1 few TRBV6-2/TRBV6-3 CASRIGTGAGYTF TGTGCCAGCAGAATCGGGACAGGAGCGGGCTACACCTTC
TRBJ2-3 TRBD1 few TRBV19 CASMAGGPTDTQYF TGTGCCAGTATGGCAGGGGGCCCGACAGATACGCAGTATTTT
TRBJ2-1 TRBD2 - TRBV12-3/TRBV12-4 CASSLPSGTPNEQFF TGTGCCAGCAGTTTACCTAGCGGGACCCCCAATGAGCAGTTCTTC
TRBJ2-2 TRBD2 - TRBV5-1 CASSSAGTTGELFF TGCGCCAGCAGCTCAGCGGGAACAACCGGGGAGCTGTTTTTT
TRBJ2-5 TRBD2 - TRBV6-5 CASTTSGRETQYF TGTGCCAGCACAACTAGCGGGAGAGAGACCCAGTACTTC
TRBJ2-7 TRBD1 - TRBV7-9 CASSSLGQGFYEQYF TGTGCCAGCAGCTCACTCGGACAGGGATTCTACGAGCAGTACTTC
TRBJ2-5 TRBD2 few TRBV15 CATSRESLAGGKETQYF TGTGCCACCAGCAGAGAAAGTCTAGCGGGAGGGAAAGAGACCCAGTACTTC
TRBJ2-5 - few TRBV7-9 CASVGALGETQYF TGTGCCAGCGTTGGGGCCCTGGGGGAGACCCAGTACTTC
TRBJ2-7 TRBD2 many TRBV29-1 CSVAGTSGRVDEQYF TGCAGCGTTGCCGGGACTAGCGGGAGGGTCGACGAGCAGTACTTC
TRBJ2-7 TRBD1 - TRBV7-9 CASSEGQGAGYEQYF TGTGCCAGCAGCGAGGGACAGGGGGCAGGGTACGAGCAGTACTTC
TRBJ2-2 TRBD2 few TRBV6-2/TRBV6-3 CASSYSVGTRNTGELFF TGTGCCAGCAGTTACTCGGTGGGGACTAGAAACACCGGGGAGCTGTTTTTT
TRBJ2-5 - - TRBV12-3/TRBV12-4 CASSPTGAQETQYF TGTGCCAGCAGCCCCACGGGGGCCCAAGAGACCCAGTACTTC
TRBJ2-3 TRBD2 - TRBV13 CASSLAGNFTDTQYF TGTGCCAGCAGTTTAGCGGGAAACTTCACAGATACGCAGTATTTT
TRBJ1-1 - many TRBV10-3 CAISEIHKNTEAFF TGTGCCATCAGTGAGATACATAAGAACACTGAAGCTTTCTTT
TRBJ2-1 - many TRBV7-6 CASSLGARGPYNEQFF TGTGCCAGCAGCTTAGGGGCAAGGGGCCCCTACAATGAGCAGTTCTTC
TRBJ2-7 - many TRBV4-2 CASSRVSDSEQYF TGTGCCAGCAGCCGAGTTTCGGACTCCGAGCAGTACTTC
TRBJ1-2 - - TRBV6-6 CASKGSFVGGYTF TGTGCCAGCAAAGGAAGTTTCGTGGGCGGCTACACCTTC
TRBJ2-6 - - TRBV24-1 CATSDPITANVLTF TGTGCCACCAGTGATCCTATAACGGCCAACGTCCTGACTTTC
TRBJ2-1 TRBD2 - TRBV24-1 CATRQAGYPMEQFF TGTGCCACCAGGCAAGCGGGGTACCCAATGGAGCAGTTCTTC
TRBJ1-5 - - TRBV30 CAWSGGIGNQPQHF TGTGCCTGGAGTGGGGGGATTGGGAATCAGCCCCAGCATTTT
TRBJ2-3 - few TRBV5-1 CASSLLQGEADTQYF TGCGCCAGCAGCTTGTTGCAGGGTGAGGCAGATACGCAGTATTTT
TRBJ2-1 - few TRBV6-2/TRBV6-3 CASTGDTYNEQFF TGTGCCAGCACCGGGGACACCTACAATGAGCAGTTCTTC
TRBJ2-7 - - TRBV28 CASSWDNSYEQYF TGTGCCAGCAGTTGGGACAACTCCTACGAGCAGTACTTC
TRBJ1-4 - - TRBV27 CASSDSSNEKLFF TGTGCCAGCAGCGACAGCAGTAATGAAAAACTGTTTTTT
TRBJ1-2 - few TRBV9 CASSPAGENYGYTF TGTGCCAGCAGCCCCGCGGGGGAAAACTATGGCTACACCTTC
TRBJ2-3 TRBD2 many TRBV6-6 CASSHHPTSGSTDTQYF TGTGCCAGCAGTCACCACCCGACTAGCGGGAGCACAGATACGCAGTATTTT
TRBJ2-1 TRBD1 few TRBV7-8 CASSSPTGGHEQFF TGTGCCAGCAGCTCACCTACAGGGGGCCATGAGCAGTTCTTC
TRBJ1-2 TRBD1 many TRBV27 CASSRTGTGYTF TGTGCCAGCAGTCGGACAGGTACGGGCTACACCTTC
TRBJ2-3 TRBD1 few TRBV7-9 CASSPTGGSGDTQYF TGTGCCAGCAGCCCTACAGGGGGTTCGGGAGATACGCAGTATTTT